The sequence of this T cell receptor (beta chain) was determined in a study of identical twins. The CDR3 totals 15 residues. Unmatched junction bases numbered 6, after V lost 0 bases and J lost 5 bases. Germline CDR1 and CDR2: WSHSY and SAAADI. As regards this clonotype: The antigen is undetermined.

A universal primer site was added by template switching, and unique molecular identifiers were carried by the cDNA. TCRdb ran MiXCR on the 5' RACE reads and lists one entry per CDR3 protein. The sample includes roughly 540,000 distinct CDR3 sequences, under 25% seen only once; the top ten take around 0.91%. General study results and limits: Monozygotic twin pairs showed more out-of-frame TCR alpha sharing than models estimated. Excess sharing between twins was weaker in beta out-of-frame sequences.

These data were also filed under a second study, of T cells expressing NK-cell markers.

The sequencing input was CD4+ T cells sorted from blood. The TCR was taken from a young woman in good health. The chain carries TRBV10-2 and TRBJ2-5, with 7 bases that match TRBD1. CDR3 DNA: TGCGCCAGCAGTGAGTCGGGGACAGTTCGGGAGACCCAGTACTTC. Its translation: CASSESGTVRETQYF.